This T cell receptor (beta chain) comes out of a study of CD8+ T cells in alopecia areata. RNA, once extracted, was reverse transcribed into cDNA for use as the sequencing template. Generated by immunoSEQ multiplex PCR, the TCRdb table keeps only in-frame clones and is missing some. The sample contains around 120,000 clones, around two fifths of which appear only once. With regard to this clone: What it binds is unknown.

Germline loops: CDR1 MDHEN, CDR2 SYDVKM. Unmatched junction bases numbered 7, after V lost 2 bases and J lost 6 bases. CDR3 length: 15 residues. General study findings and limits: Scalp samples also yield sequences from resident alphabeta T cells of normal skin.

Sequencing input: CD4+ T cells sorted from blood. This chain joins TRBV28 and TRBJ1-1; 9 bases map to TRBD1. This TCR was recovered from a human donor with alopecia areata. Here the CDR3 DNA reads TGTGCCAGCAGTTTAGGGGGGACAGGGAGGTCTGAAGCTTTCTTT. Translating it yields CASSLGGTGRSEAFF.